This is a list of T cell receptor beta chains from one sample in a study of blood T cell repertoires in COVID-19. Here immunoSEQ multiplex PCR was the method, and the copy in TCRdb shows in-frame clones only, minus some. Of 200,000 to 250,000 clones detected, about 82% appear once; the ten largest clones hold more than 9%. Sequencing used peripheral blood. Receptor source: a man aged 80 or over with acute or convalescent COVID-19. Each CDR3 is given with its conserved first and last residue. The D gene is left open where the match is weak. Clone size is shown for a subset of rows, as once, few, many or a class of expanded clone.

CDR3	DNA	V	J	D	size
CASSLWASEPNTEAFF	TGTGCCAGCAGTTTGTGGGCCTCCGAACCGAACACTGAAGCTTTCTTT	TRBV27	TRBJ1-1	-	-
CASSLGGESYNEQFF	TGTGCCAGCAGCTTAGGGGGGGAGTCCTACAATGAGCAGTTCTTC	TRBV7-2	TRBJ2-1	-	-
CASSGTSLGEQYF	TGTGCCAGCAGTGGGACAAGTCTCGGCGAGCAGTACTTC	TRBV6-4	TRBJ2-7	-	-
CASSMDRGTYEQYF	TGTGCCAGTAGTATGGATAGGGGGACCTACGAGCAGTACTTC	TRBV19	TRBJ2-7	-	-
CASRRTGTERETQYF	TGTGCCAGCCGGAGGACCGGGACAGAACGAGAGACCCAGTACTTC	TRBV2	TRBJ2-5	TRBD1	-
CASSSGLYGYTF	TGTGCCAGCAGCTCAGGACTCTATGGCTACACCTTC	TRBV28	TRBJ1-2	-	-
CASSGLGQGGYGYTF	TGTGCCAGCAGTGGACTTGGACAGGGAGGCTATGGCTACACCTTC	TRBV28	TRBJ1-2	TRBD1	-
CASRNGINQPQHF	TGTGCCAGCAGGAACGGGATCAATCAGCCCCAGCATTTT	TRBV28	TRBJ1-5	-	-
CASSFPLGGRPSGANVLTF	TGTGCCAGCAGTTTCCCTCTCGGGGGACGGCCCTCTGGGGCCAACGTCCTGACTTTC	TRBV28	TRBJ2-6	-	-
CASVGQLNEKLFF	TGTGCCAGCGTGGGGCAGCTTAATGAAAAACTGTTTTTT	TRBV2	TRBJ1-4	-	-
CATTPDSHGLTEAFF	TGTGCCACCACCCCTGACTCTCATGGTTTGACTGAAGCTTTCTTT	TRBV15	TRBJ1-1	-	-
CASSKKRGQETQYF	TGTGCCAGCAGCAAAAAACGGGGCCAAGAGACCCAGTACTTC	TRBV5-6	TRBJ2-5	-	-
CASSILYSGSYNEQFF	TGTGCCAGTAGTATCCTCTATAGCGGGAGTTACAATGAGCAGTTCTTC	TRBV19	TRBJ2-1	TRBD2	-
CASSPPADSGNTIYF	TGTGCCAGTAGTCCGCCGGCGGACTCTGGAAACACCATATATTTT	TRBV19	TRBJ1-3	-	-
CASSLSGTDYTTLSGNTIYF	TGTGCCAGTAGTCTATCCGGGACAGACTATACCACCCTCTCTGGAAACACCATATATTTT	TRBV19	TRBJ1-3	TRBD1	-
CASSLAGGSTDTQYF	TGTGCCAGCAGCTTAGCGGGAGGATCCACAGATACGCAGTATTTT	TRBV7-3	TRBJ2-3	TRBD2	-
CSVEQGGHEQYF	TGCAGCGTAGAACAGGGAGGCCACGAGCAGTACTTC	TRBV29-1	TRBJ2-7	-	-
CASSYSRGPYNEQFF	TGTGCCAGCAGTTACTCGCGGGGCCCATACAATGAGCAGTTCTTC	TRBV6-5	TRBJ2-1	-	-
CASSQDRRRESDTQYF	TGTGCCAGCAGCCAAGATCGCAGGCGGGAGTCAGATACGCAGTATTTT	TRBV3-1/TRBV3-2	TRBJ2-3	TRBD2	-
CASSQPGGSPLHF	TGTGCCAGCAGCCAACCGGGAGGGTCACCCCTCCACTTT	TRBV3-1/TRBV3-2	TRBJ1-6	-	few
CASSASGSSYNSPLHF	TGTGCCAGCAGCGCCTCAGGATCCTCCTATAATTCACCCCTCCACTTT	TRBV9	TRBJ1-6	-	-
CATSPAGGAQHF	TGTGCCACCAGTCCGGCCGGCGGGGCCCAGCATTTT	TRBV15	TRBJ1-5	-	-
CASSLGGSPRGHGELFF	TGCGCCAGCAGCTTAGGTGGGTCCCCCAGGGGACACGGGGAGCTGTTTTTT	TRBV5-1	TRBJ2-2	-	-
CASSGRGSSYEQYF	TGCGCCAGCAGCGGGAGGGGGAGCTCCTACGAGCAGTACTTC	TRBV5-1	TRBJ2-7	-	once
CASSQEGQDSPLHF	TGTGCCAGCAGCCAAGAGGGACAGGATTCACCCCTCCACTTT	TRBV14	TRBJ1-6	TRBD1	-
CASSLDGRGPGELFF	TGCGCCAGCAGCTTGGACGGGAGAGGGCCCGGGGAGCTGTTTTTT	TRBV5-1	TRBJ2-2	-	-
CASSSAGGPGKGEQFF	TGTGCCAGCAGTTCAGCGGGAGGGCCAGGAAAGGGGGAGCAATTCTTC	TRBV28	TRBJ2-1	TRBD2	once
CASSLRQGGSDTF	TGTGCCAGCAGTTTGAGACAAGGAGGGTCGGACACCTTC	TRBV5-8	TRBJ1-2	-	few
CASGTVGHSGNTIYF	TGTGCCAGCGGGACGGTGGGACACTCTGGAAACACCATATATTTT	TRBV11-2	TRBJ1-3	-	-
CASSPRSGTGDEQYF	TGTGCCAGCTCACCCAGATCGGGGACAGGGGACGAGCAGTACTTC	TRBV18	TRBJ2-7	TRBD1	-
CASSSTPGLNTQYF	TGTGCCAGCAGCTCAACGCCGGGACTTAATACGCAGTATTTT	TRBV11-2	TRBJ2-3	-	once
CASRGRAGDTEAFF	TGCGCCAGCAGGGGACGGGCAGGGGACACTGAAGCTTTCTTT	TRBV10-2	TRBJ1-1	-	once
CASNRQGPYEQYF	TGTGCCAGCAACCGACAGGGTCCCTACGAGCAGTACTTC	TRBV6-5	TRBJ2-7	TRBD1	-
CASSRQGITGELFF	TGTGCCAGCAGTAGACAGGGGATTACCGGGGAGCTGTTTTTT	TRBV9	TRBJ2-2	TRBD1	-
CASSSGNRPNYGYTF	TGTGCCAGCAGTAGTGGGAACAGGCCTAACTATGGCTACACCTTC	TRBV6-5	TRBJ1-2	-	once
CASSESSRENSPLHF	TGTGCCAGCAGTGAATCAAGCAGGGAAAATTCACCCCTCCACTTT	TRBV2	TRBJ1-6	-	-
CASSYGTGIDSPLHF	TGTGCCAGCAGTTACGGTACAGGGATTGACTCACCCCTCCACTTT	TRBV6-2/TRBV6-3	TRBJ1-6	-	-
CASSFSTGTGNTGELFF	TGTGCCAGCAGCTTTAGCACCGGGACAGGGAACACCGGGGAGCTGTTTTTT	TRBV11-3	TRBJ2-2	TRBD1	-
CASSLSGRGLVGNQPQHF	TGTGCCAGCAGTTTATCCGGACGAGGGTTGGTTGGCAATCAGCCCCAGCATTTT	TRBV28	TRBJ1-5	-	-
CASSELYNEQFF	TGTGCCAGCAGTGAACTCTACAATGAGCAGTTCTTC	TRBV6-1	TRBJ2-1	-	-
CASSYSRLGGETQYF	TGTGCCAGCAGTTACTCGAGGCTAGGTGGAGAGACCCAGTACTTC	TRBV6-5	TRBJ2-5	-	-
CSARDLPRQYF	TGCAGTGCTAGAGATCTACCGAGACAGTACTTC	TRBV20-1	TRBJ2-5	-	once